This TCR beta chain was captured by sequencing in a study of graft-versus-host responses after intestinal transplantation. Turning to the study itself: The transplants performed in recipients were multivisceral, liver-intestinal, or isolated intestinal. The study, taken as a whole, reports: Some GvH clones were seen earlier in gut or blood, suggesting intestinal origin.

The CDR3 runs to 16 residues. Germline loops: CDR1 MRHNA, CDR2 SNTAGT. Of note for this clone: The target antigen is unknown. A junction boundary mismatches the germline segment, possibly from a read error.

Generated by immunoSEQ multiplex PCR, the TCRdb table keeps only in-frame clones and is missing some. The sample holds tens of thousands of clones, around 93% seen once. The receptor was derived from a human patient who received an intestinal transplant, so some T cells may come from the graft donor. J is TRBJ2-2 and V is TRBV6-4; 9 bases are shared with TRBD2. Sequencing used PBMCs, obtained 98 days after intestinal transplantation. Here the CDR3 reads CARSDSAGGDIGELFF. In DNA, the CDR3 is TGTGCCCGCAGTGACTCGGCGGGGGGGGACATCGGGGAGCTGTTTTTT.